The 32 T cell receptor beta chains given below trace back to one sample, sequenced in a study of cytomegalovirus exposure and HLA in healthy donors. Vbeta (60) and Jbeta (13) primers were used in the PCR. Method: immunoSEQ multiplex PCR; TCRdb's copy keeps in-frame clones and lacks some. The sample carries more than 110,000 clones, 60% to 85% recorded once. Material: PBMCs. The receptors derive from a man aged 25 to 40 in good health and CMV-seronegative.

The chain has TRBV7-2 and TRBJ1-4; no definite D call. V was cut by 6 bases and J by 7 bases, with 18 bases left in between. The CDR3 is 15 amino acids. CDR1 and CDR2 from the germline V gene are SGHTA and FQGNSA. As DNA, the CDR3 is TGTGCCAGCAGAAGCGACCCTGCGAGTAGTGAAAAACTGTTTTTT. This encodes CASRSDPASSEKLFF.

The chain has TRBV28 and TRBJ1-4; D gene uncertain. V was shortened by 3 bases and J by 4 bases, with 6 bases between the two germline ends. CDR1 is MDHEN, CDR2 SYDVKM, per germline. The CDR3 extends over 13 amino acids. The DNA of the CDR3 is TGTGCCAGCAGTTTGTTCCTTAATGAAAAACTGTTTTTT. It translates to CASSLFLNEKLFF. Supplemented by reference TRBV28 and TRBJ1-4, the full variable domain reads DVKVTQSSRYLVKRTGEKVFLECVQDMDHENMFWYRQDPGLGLRLIYFSYDVKMKEKGDIPEGYSVSREKKERFSLILESASTNQTSMYLCASSLFLNEKLFFGSGTQLSVL.

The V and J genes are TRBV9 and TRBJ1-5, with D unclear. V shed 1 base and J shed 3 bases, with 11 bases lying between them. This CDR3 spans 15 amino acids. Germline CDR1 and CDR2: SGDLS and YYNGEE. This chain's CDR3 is CASSVREEVNQPQHF. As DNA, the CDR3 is TGTGCCAGCAGCGTAAGGGAGGAGGTCAATCAGCCCCAGCATTTT. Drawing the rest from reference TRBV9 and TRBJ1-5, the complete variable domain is DSGVTQTPKHLITATGQRVTLRCSPRSGDLSVYWYQQSLDQGLQFLIQYYNGEERAKGNILERFSAQQFPDLHSELNLSSLELGDSALYFCASSVREEVNQPQHFGDGTRLSIL.

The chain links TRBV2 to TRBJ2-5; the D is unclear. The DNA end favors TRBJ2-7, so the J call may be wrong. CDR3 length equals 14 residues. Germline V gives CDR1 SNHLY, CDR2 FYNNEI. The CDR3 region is CASSVGTISYEQYF. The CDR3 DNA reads TGTGCCAGCAGTGTAGGAACTATCTCCTACGAGCAGTACTTC.

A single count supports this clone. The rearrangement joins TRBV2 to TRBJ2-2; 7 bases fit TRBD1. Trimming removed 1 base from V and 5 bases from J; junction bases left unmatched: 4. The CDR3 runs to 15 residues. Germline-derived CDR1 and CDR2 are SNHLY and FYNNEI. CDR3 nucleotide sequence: TGTGCCAGCAGTGAAGAGACAGGGTGGACCGGGGAGCTGTTTTTT. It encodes CASSEETGWTGELFF.

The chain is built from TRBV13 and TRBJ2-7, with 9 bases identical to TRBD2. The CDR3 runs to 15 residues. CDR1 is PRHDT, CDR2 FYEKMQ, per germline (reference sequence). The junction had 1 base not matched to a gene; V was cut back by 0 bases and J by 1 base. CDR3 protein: CASSLGTSGSYEQYF. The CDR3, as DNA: TGTGCCAGCAGCTTAGGGACTAGCGGTTCCTACGAGCAGTACTTC.

The CDR3 sequence is CASNPGGGRVRGKNIQYF. For the CDR3, the DNA is TGTGCCAGCAACCCAGGGGGCGGGAGGGTCCGGGGGAAAAACATTCAGTACTTC. The chain is built from TRBV7-8 and TRBJ2-4, with D possibly matching TRBD2 (9 bases). V lost 7 bases and J lost 4, with 26 bases in between. Germline V gene lookup returns CDR1 SGHVS and CDR2 FQNEAQ. The CDR3 is 18 residues long.

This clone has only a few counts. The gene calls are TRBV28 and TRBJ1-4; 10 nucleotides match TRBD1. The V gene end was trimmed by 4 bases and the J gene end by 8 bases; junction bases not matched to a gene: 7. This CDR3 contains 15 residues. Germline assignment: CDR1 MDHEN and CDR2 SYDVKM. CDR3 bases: TGTGCCAGCAGTTCCGGGACAGGGGTTGCGGAAAAACTGTTTTTT. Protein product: CASSSGTGVAEKLFF.

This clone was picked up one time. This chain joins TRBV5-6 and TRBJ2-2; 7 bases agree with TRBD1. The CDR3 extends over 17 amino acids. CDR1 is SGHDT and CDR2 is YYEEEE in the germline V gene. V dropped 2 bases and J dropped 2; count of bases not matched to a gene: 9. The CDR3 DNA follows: TGTGCCAGCAGCTTTTCCTCCGGGACAGCAAACACCGGGGAGCTGTTTTTT. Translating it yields CASSFSSGTANTGELFF.

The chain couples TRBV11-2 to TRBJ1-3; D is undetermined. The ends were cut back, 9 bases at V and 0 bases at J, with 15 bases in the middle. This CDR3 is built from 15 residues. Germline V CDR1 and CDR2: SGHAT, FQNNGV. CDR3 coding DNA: TGTGCCAGTAAAGATACTGATAGCTCTGGAAACACCATATATTTT. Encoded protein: CASKDTDSSGNTIYF.

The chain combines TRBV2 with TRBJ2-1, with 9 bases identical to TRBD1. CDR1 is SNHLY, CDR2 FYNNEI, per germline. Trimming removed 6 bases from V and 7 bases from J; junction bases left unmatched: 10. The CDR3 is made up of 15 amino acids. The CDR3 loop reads CASRPDRGVENEQFF. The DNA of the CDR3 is TGTGCCAGCAGACCTGACAGGGGGGTGGAAAATGAGCAGTTCTTC. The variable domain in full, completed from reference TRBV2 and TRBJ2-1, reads EPEVTQTPSHQVTQMGQEVILRCVPISNHLYFYWYRQILGQKVEFLVSFYNNEISEKSEIFDDQFSVERPDGSNFTLKIRSTKLEDSAMYFCASRPDRGVENEQFFGPGTRLTVL.

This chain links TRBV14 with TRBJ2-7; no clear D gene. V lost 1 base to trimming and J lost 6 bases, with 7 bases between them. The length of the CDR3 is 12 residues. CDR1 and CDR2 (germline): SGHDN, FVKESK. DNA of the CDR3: TGTGCCAGCAGCCAAGTGTACAGCGAGCAGTACTTC. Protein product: CASSQVYSEQYF.

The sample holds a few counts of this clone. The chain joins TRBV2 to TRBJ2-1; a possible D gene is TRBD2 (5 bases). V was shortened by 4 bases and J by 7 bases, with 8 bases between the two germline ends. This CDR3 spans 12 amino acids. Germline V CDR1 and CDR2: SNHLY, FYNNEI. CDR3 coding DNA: TGTGCCAGCAGTGCGGGAACAAATGAGCAGTTCTTC. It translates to CASSAGTNEQFF.

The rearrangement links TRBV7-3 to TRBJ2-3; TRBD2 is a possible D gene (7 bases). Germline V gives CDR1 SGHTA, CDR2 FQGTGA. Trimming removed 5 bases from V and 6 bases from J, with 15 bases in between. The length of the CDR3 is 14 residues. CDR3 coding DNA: TGTGCCAGCAGCCTCGGGAGGCAGGGGGATACGCAGTATTTT. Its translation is CASSLGRQGDTQYF.

This CDR3 reads CASTLAGPNTGELFF. CDR3 coding DNA: TGCGCCAGCACGTTAGCGGGGCCGAACACCGGGGAGCTGTTTTTT. The chain recombines TRBV4-1 with TRBJ2-2, with 8 bases matching TRBD2. The CDR3 covers 15 residues. J was trimmed by 0 bases and V by 7 bases; bases with no gene match: 4. Germline loops: CDR1 MGHRA, CDR2 YSYEKL.

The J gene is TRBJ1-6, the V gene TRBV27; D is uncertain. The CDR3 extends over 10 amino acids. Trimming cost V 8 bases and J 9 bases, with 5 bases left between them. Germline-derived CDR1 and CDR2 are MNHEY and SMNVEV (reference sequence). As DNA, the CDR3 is TGTGCCAGCGGGCCTTCACCCCTCCACTTT. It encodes CASGPSPLHF.

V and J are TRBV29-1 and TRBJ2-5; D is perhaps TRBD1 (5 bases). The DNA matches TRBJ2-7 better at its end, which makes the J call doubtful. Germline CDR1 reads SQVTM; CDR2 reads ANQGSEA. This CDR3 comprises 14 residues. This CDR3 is CSVEDPDSYYEQYF. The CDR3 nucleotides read TGCAGCGTTGAAGACCCTGACAGTTATTACGAGCAGTACTTC.

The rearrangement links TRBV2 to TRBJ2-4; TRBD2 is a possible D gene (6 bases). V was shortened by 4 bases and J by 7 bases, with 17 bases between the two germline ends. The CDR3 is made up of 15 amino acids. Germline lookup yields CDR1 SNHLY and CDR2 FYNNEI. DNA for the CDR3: TGTGCCAGCAGTGTTAGCGGTCTAGGAGAGAACATTCAGTACTTC. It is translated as CASSVSGLGENIQYF.

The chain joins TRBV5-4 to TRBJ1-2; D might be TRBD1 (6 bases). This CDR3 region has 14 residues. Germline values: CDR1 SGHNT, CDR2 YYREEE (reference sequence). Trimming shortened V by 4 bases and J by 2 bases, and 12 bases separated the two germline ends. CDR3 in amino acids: CASSTYTGNYGYTF. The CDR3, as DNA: TGTGCCAGCAGCACCTATACAGGGAACTATGGCTACACCTTC.

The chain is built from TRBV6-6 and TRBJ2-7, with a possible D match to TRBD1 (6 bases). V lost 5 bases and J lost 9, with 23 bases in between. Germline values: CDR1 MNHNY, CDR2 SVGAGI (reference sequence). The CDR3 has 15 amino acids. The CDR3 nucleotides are TGTGCCAGCAGTCCGGGGACAAGACAAACCCGGGGGCAGTACTTC. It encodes CASSPGTRQTRGQYF.

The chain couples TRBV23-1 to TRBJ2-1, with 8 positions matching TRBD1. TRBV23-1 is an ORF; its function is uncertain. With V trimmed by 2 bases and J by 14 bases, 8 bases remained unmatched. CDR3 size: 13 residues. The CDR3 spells CASSQRGTGDKFF. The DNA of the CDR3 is TGCGCCAGCAGTCAACGTGGGACAGGAGATAAGTTCTTC.

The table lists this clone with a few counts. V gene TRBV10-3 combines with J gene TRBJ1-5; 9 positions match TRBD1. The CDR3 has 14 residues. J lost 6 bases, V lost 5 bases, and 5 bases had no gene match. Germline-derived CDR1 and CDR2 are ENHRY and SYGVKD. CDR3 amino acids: CAISKQGAGQPQHF. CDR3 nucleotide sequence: TGTGCCATCAGTAAACAGGGGGCGGGTCAGCCCCAGCATTTT.

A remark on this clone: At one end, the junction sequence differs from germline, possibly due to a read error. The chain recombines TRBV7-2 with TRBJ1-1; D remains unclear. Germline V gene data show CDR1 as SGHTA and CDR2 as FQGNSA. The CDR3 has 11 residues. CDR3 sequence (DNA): TGTGCCAGCAGCTTTAGCGGTAAAGCTTCCTTT. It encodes CASSFSGKASF.

The CDR3 spells CAWSAGGQETQYF. In DNA, the CDR3 is TGTGCCTGGAGTGCGGGGGGACAAGAGACCCAGTACTTC. The V and J genes are TRBV30 and TRBJ2-5, with 7 bases aligning to TRBD2. The CDR3 is 13 residues long. The J segment lost 2 bases and the V segment lost 1 base, leaving 1 base of the junction unmatched. The germline V gene has CDR1 GTSNPN and CDR2 SVGIG (reference sequence).

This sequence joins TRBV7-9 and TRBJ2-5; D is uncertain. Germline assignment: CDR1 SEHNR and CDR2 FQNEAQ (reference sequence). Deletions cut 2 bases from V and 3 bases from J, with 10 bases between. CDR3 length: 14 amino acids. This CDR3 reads CASSLMAGEETQYF. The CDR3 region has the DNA TGTGCCAGCAGCTTAATGGCTGGTGAAGAGACCCAGTACTTC.

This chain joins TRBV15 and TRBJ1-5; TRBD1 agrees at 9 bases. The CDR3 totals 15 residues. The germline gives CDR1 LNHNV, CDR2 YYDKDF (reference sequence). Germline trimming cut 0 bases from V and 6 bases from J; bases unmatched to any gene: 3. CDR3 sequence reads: CATSREQGQGQPQHF. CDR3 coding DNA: TGTGCCACCAGCAGAGAACAGGGACAGGGTCAGCCCCAGCATTTT.

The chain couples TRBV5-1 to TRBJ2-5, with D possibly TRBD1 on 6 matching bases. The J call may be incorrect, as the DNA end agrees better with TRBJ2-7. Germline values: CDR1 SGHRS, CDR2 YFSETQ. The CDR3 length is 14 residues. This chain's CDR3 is CASSLRGDTYEQYF. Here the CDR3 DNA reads TGCGCCAGCAGCTTGCGTGGGGACACCTACGAGCAGTACTTC.

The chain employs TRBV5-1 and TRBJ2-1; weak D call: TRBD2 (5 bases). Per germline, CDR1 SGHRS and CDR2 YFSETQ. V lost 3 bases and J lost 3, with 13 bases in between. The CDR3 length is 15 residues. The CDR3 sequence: CASSYMTGIYNEQFF. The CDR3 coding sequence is TGCGCCAGCAGCTACATGACCGGGATCTACAATGAGCAGTTCTTC.

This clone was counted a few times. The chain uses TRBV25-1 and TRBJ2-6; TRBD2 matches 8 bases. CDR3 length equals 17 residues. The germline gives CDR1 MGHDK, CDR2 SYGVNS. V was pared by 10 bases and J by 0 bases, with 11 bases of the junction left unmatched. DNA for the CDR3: TGTGCCATCGAGAGCGGGGGTCAGAGCTCTGGGGCCAACGTCCTGACTTTC. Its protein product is CAIESGGQSSGANVLTF.

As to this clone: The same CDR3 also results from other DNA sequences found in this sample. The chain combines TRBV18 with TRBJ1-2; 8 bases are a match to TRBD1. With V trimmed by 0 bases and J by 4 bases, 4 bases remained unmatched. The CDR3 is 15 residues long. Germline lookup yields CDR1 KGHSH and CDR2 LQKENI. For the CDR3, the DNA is TGTGCCAGCTCACCACCGATAGGACAGGGCTATGGCTACACCTTC. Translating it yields CASSPPIGQGYGYTF.

The CDR3 nucleotides read TGCGCCAGCAGCGACCCTTACGACGACACGTACTTGGCTTTCTTT. Amino acids: CASSDPYDDTYLAFF. The chain is built from TRBV5-1 and TRBJ1-1, with D uncertain. In germline, CDR1 is SGHRS, CDR2 YFSETQ. This CDR3 has 15 residues. Trimming removed 4 bases from V and 11 bases from J, with 24 bases in between.

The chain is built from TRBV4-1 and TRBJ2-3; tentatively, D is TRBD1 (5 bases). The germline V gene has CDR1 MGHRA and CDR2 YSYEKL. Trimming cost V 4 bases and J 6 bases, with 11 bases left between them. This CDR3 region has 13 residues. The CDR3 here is CASSPRTPDTQYF. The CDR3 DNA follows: TGCGCCAGCAGCCCACGGACACCCGATACGCAGTATTTT.